These T cell receptor beta chains were read from a single sample in a study of blood T cells in healthy people across ages. TCRdb reprocessed the 5' RACE reads via MiXCR and lists one record per CDR3 protein. Of about 1.4 million distinct CDR3 sequences listed, approximately 60% are singletons. Sequenced input: blood. The receptors here all came from a man aged 18 to 29 in good health. Each CDR3 is given with its conserved first and last residue. Each record gives: J gene, clone size, V gene, CDR3 protein. Clone size, where shown, is once, few, many, or a class for clones that have expanded.

TRBJ2-3 NA TRBV5-5 CASSQGALLTDTQYF
TRBJ2-7 NA TRBV29-1 CSSRPGGGYEQYF
TRBJ2-7 few TRBV27 CASSFNGGGLYEQYF
TRBJ1-2 NA TRBV29-1 CSVRGLNHYGYTF
TRBJ2-4 few TRBV7-9 CASSATPALEQYF
TRBJ2-7 NA TRBV6-5 CASREKATYEQYF
TRBJ1-1 few TRBV28 CASSPPEGMNTEAFF
TRBJ2-5 NA TRBV5-6 CASSGDRVGSLTQYF
TRBJ2-3 NA TRBV6-2/TRBV6-3 CASSTRDRGQDTQYF
TRBJ2-1 NA TRBV20-1 CSARDLVGPSYNEQLF
TRBJ1-2 once TRBV9 CASSGIGRGRGYGYTF